Shown below are 20 T cell receptor beta chains from a single sample sequenced in a study of breast tumors, draining lymph nodes, adjacent tissues. Samples came from axillary lymph nodes draining the breast cancer. Using its own MiXCR run on the multiplex PCR reads, TCRdb lists one record per CDR3 protein. The sample yields under 300,000 distinct CDR3 sequences, around 35% seen once. The material sequenced was axillary lymph node tissue. These receptors came from a female donor with breast cancer. Some clones in this sample may be carry-over from other donors' samples.

The rearrangement uses TRBV4-1 and TRBJ2-5, with 7 bases that match TRBD2. The CDR3 sequence is 15 residues long. Trimming removed 1 base from V and 2 bases from J; junction bases left unmatched: 4. CDR1 is MGHRA and CDR2 is YSYEKL in the germline V gene. The CDR3 region has the DNA TGCGCCAGCAGCCAAGTATCAGCGGGACAAGAGACCCAGTACTTC. Protein: CASSQVSAGQETQYF.

The chain has TRBV7-9 and TRBJ1-2, with TRBD1 as a possible D gene (5 bases). The CDR3 is 13 amino acids. V lost 10 bases and J lost 2, with 14 bases in between. The germline V gene encodes CDR1 SEHNR and CDR2 FQNEAQ (reference sequence). As DNA, the CDR3 is TGTGCCAACAGTTGGGCAGGGAACTATGGCTACACCTTC. Protein: CANSWAGNYGYTF.

This clonotype was counted at least ten times. The chain combines TRBV19 with TRBJ2-1; D remains unclear. Trimming left V 3 bases short and J 6 bases short, with 12 bases between. The CDR3 is made up of 14 amino acids. Looked up from germline, CDR1 is LNHDA and CDR2 is SQIVND (reference sequence). This CDR3 is CASSIIRLGNEQFF. Here the CDR3 DNA reads TGTGCCAGTAGTATTATCCGGTTAGGCAATGAGCAGTTCTTC.

This clonotype was detected many times. This chain links TRBV5-6 with TRBJ2-7; D is possibly TRBD1 (5 bases). V lost 1 base to trimming and J lost 5 bases, with 10 bases between them. Per germline, CDR1 SGHDT and CDR2 YYEEEE. The CDR3 is 13 residues long. Here the CDR3 reads CASSLFRVHEQYF. The CDR3, as DNA: TGTGCCAGCAGCTTGTTCAGGGTCCACGAGCAGTACTTC.

With regard to this clonotype: With a much larger clone just one base away, this may be a read error. This chain joins TRBV7-2 and TRBJ2-1; D unresolved. The CDR3 totals 13 residues. V dropped 2 bases and J dropped 6 bases, with 8 bases sitting between them. The germline V gene encodes CDR1 SGHTA and CDR2 FQGNSA. The CDR3, as DNA: TGTGCCAGCAGCTTAAGACTCCTCAATGAGCAGTTCTTC. Protein product: CASSLRLLNEQFF. The full variable domain, its missing parts supplied by reference TRBV7-2 and TRBJ2-1, is GAGVSQSPSNKVTEKGKDVELRCDPISGHTALYWYRQSLGQGLEFLIYFQGNSAPDKSGLPSDRFSAERTGGSVSTLTIQRTQQEDSAVYLCASSLRLLNEQFFGPGTRLTVL.

About this clonotype itself: It may be a read error: a sequence one base away is much more abundant. CDR3 in DNA: TGTGCCAGCAGCTTAGCTGGGACTAGCGGGGGCCCGAACCCCGGGGAGCTGTTTTTT. Amino acid sequence: CASSLAGTSGGPNPGELFF. The chain links TRBV7-2 to TRBJ2-2, with 14 bases fitting TRBD2. Germline values: CDR1 SGHTA, CDR2 FQGNSA. The CDR3 runs 19 residues.

This clonotype has only a few counts. V is TRBV3-1 and J is TRBJ1-2; D remains ambiguous. The CDR3 contains 17 residues. The germline gives CDR1 LGHDT, CDR2 YNNKEL (reference sequence). V shed 1 base and J shed 8 bases, with 23 bases lying between them. CDR3 amino acids: CASSQGTPIIVREGYTF. The CDR3 DNA reads TGTGCCAGCAGCCAAGGCACGCCTATTATCGTAAGAGAAGGCTACACCTTC.

This clonotype occurred many times. This chain uses TRBV7-3 with TRBJ2-3, with D uncertain. The CDR3 has 17 residues. From germline, CDR1 is SGHTA and CDR2 FQGTGA. V dropped 3 bases and J dropped 5 bases, with 21 bases sitting between them. In nucleotides, the CDR3 is TGTGCCAGCAGCTTTCTGATGTCCGGTCACGAAGAAGATACGCAGTATTTT. The encoded protein is CASSFLMSGHEEDTQYF.

This clonotype was seen at least ten times. The rearrangement joins TRBV10-3 to TRBJ2-3; tentatively, D is TRBD1 (5 bases). Deletions cut 10 bases from V and 5 bases from J, with 19 bases between. The CDR3 spans 14 residues. Germline CDR1 ENHRY, CDR2 SYGVKD. The CDR3 is CATLQQGQGDTQYF. The DNA for the CDR3 is TGTGCCACCCTCCAGCAGGGTCAGGGAGATACGCAGTATTTT.

This clonotype appeared many times. The rearrangement uses TRBV10-3 and TRBJ2-1; unclear D gene. This CDR3 has 15 residues. V dropped 1 base and J dropped 1 base, with 8 bases sitting between them. Germline V CDR1 and CDR2: ENHRY, SYGVKD. CDR3: CAISEFTPSYNEQFF. Written as DNA, the CDR3 is TGTGCCATCAGTGAGTTTACCCCTTCCTACAATGAGCAGTTCTTC.

This sequence joins TRBV20-1 and TRBJ2-3; the D is unclear. The CDR3 consists of 14 residues. Germline CDR1 is DFQATT and CDR2 is SNEGSKA (reference sequence). V lost 3 bases, J lost 0 bases, and 10 bases lay in between. In nucleotides, the CDR3 is TGCAGTGCTAGCTGGGGTAGAAGCACAGATACGCAGTATTTT. Its protein is CSASWGRSTDTQYF.

The chain is built from TRBV30 and TRBJ2-3, with TRBD2 as a possible D gene (6 bases). The germline V and J ends were trimmed by 3 bases and 3 bases, with 13 bases remaining between them. The CDR3 contains 14 residues. Per the germline V gene, CDR1 is GTSNPN and CDR2 is SVGIG (reference sequence). CDR3 sequence reads: CAWSAGRRTDTQYF. In DNA form, the CDR3 reads TGTGCCTGGAGCGCGGGAAGGAGGACAGATACGCAGTATTTT.

The CDR3 DNA follows: TGTGCCAGCAGTCAGTCGGGGACAGGGGGGTACAATGAGCAGTTCTTC. This encodes CASSQSGTGGYNEQFF. The chain joins TRBV6-1 to TRBJ2-1; TRBD1 aligns across 11 bases. CDR3 length: 16 amino acids. CDR1 and CDR2 (germline): MNHNS, SASEGT. Trimming at V came to 5 bases and at J to 4 bases, leaving 7 bases not matched to a gene.

A word on this clonotype: This may arise from a read error, as a much more abundant clone is one base away. The chain has TRBV5-1 and TRBJ2-3; either TRBD1 or TRBD2 may supply D (6 bases each). The CDR3 has 15 amino acids. The V gene lost 4 bases and the J gene lost 6 bases, with 18 bases spanning the gap. Germline CDR1 SGHRS, CDR2 YFSETQ. The CDR3 DNA reads TGCGCCAGCAGCATAGAAGGGGGGCTGAGCGATACGCAGTATTTT. Its translation is CASSIEGGLSDTQYF.

This clonotype was observed many times. J is TRBJ2-2 and V is TRBV9; D remains unclear. The V end was cut by 4 bases, the J end by 0 bases, with 10 bases between. Germline CDR1 and CDR2: SGDLS and YYNGEE. The CDR3 length is 15 residues. The CDR3 sequence: CASSFRTANTGELFF. CDR3 DNA: TGTGCCAGCAGCTTTAGAACAGCGAACACCGGGGAGCTGTTTTTT.

The chain couples TRBV19 to TRBJ2-5; no reliable D call. From germline, CDR1 is LNHDA and CDR2 SQIVND (reference sequence). With 4 bases removed from V and 7 bases from J, the gap between germline ends came to 1 base. The CDR3 extends over 9 amino acids. The CDR3 nucleotides are TGTGCCAGTAGTACGACCCAGTACTTC. Translation: CASSTTQYF.

This clonotype was counted ten times or more. V and J are TRBV19 and TRBJ1-2, with 8 bases aligning to TRBD1. V trimming: 0 bases; J trimming: 7 bases; junction bases outside the gene matches: 10. CDR1 and CDR2 from the germline V gene are LNHDA and SQIVND (reference sequence). The CDR3 has 16 residues. CDR3 amino acids: CASSIDRGLLLAGYTF. In DNA form, the CDR3 reads TGTGCCAGTAGTATAGACAGGGGGCTGCTCCTAGCTGGCTACACCTTC.

This clonotype was recorded at least ten times. The rearrangement links TRBV11-3 to TRBJ2-5, with D tentatively TRBD1 (5 bases). The CDR3 spans 15 residues. Germline CDR1 and CDR2: SGHNT and YENEEA. The V end was cut by 6 bases, the J end by 2 bases, with 16 bases between. CDR3 coding DNA: TGTGCCAGCAGACGTAGGGGTGACAGACAAGAGACCCAGTACTTC. It specifies CASRRRGDRQETQYF.

V is TRBV2 and J is TRBJ1-6, with D unclear. The CDR3 consists of 11 residues. The germline V gene encodes CDR1 SNHLY and CDR2 FYNNEI. Trimming removed 2 bases from V and 13 bases from J, with 6 bases in between. CDR3 loop: CASSETSPLHF. DNA of the CDR3: TGTGCCAGCAGTGAAACATCTCCCCTCCACTTT. Full variable domain (remainder filled in from reference TRBV2 and TRBJ1-6): EPEVTQTPSHQVTQMGQEVILRCVPISNHLYFYWYRQILGQKVEFLVSFYNNEISEKSEIFDDQFSVERPDGSNFTLKIRSTKLEDSAMYFCASSETSPLHFGNGTRLTVT.

Notes on this clonotype: A much larger clone lies a single base off, so this may be a read error. This chain uses TRBV7-9 with TRBJ2-3, with a weak D call TRBD2 (6 bases). The CDR3 contains 17 residues. The germline gives CDR1 SEHNR, CDR2 FQNEAQ (reference sequence). The CDR3: CASSQPGRGGFTDPQYF. DNA for the CDR3: TGTGCCAGCAGCCAGCCAGGGCGGGGAGGTTTCACAGATCCGCAGTATTTT.